This TCR beta chain was obtained from a study of shared clonotypes between healthy human individuals. Only in-frame clones appear in the TCRdb table, and some are missing; sequencing was by immunoSEQ multiplex PCR. The table shows around 700,000 clones, with 72% occurring only once. In its sample, this clone was seen once. Its matching antigen is unknown. Splitting of CD4+ cells produced CD45RA+ naive and CD45RA-negative memory subsets. Broader study findings: Sequencing depth was predicted to influence how clonotypes are shared among donors. Generation probabilities were higher for clonotypes shared across all four sorted-subset donors than for unshared ones.

Material for sequencing was memory CD4+ T cells sorted from blood. The subset is: CD45RA-negative fraction. This clonotype originated in a woman younger than 45 in good health.

The CDR3 is CASSLVADSNQPQHF. The CDR3 DNA is TGTGCCAGCAGCTTAGTCGCAGATAGCAATCAGCCCCAGCATTTT. The chain joins TRBV7-2 to TRBJ1-5; D gene ambiguous. The CDR3 loop spans 15 amino acids. The germline V gene has CDR1 SGHTA and CDR2 FQGNSA. V was clipped by 1 base and J by 0 bases, with 7 bases between them.